This is a list of T cell receptor beta chains from one sample in a study of T-cell memory formation after mild COVID-19. TCRdb reprocessed the 5' RACE reads with MiXCR, giving one entry per CDR3 protein. The sample shows hundreds of thousands of distinct CDR3 sequences, about 16% of them seen only once. The sequencing sample was made of PBMCs or a T cell subset sorted from them (not recorded which). The receptor set was obtained from a man younger than 30 who had mild COVID-19 (a few samples of this study predate the infection). Cell type and time point are not known. CDR3s include the opening cysteine and the closing phenylalanine or tryptophan.

V,J,CDR3
TRBV19,TRBJ2-7,CASSKGGQSSYEQYF
TRBV5-5,TRBJ2-3,CASSLVGTSGAITDTQYF
TRBV7-6,TRBJ2-7,CASSLAPGYEQYF
TRBV25-1,TRBJ2-3,CASGGMGADTQYF
TRBV9,TRBJ2-2,CASRQTSGSGELFF
TRBV12-3/TRBV12-4,TRBJ2-5,CASSLSRESRTQYF
TRBV5-5,TRBJ2-5,CASSLGHLTRETQYF
TRBV5-6,TRBJ2-4,CASSLSAIQNIQYF
TRBV9,TRBJ1-2,CASSAGTGYRGYTF
TRBV6-6,TRBJ2-2,CASSSMAARNTGELFF
TRBV5-1,TRBJ2-3,CASSSYREGRGARTDTQYF
TRBV18,TRBJ2-1,CASSPQGGQQFF
TRBV6-5,TRBJ1-1,CASSYQASKTEAFF
TRBV6-2/TRBV6-3,TRBJ2-1,CASSYTGPYNEQFF
TRBV7-2,TRBJ1-5,CASSPSSWGQPQHF
TRBV6-1,TRBJ1-5,CASSANFDQPQHF
TRBV2,TRBJ2-3,CASSEARASDTQYF
TRBV20-1,TRBJ1-6,CSAPEGAVSPLHF
TRBV13,TRBJ1-6,CASSLGDSARHNSPLHF
TRBV10-3,TRBJ2-5,CAISDPLGAGGQETQYF
TRBV29-1,TRBJ1-2,CSVRARGYGYTF
TRBV29-1,TRBJ2-3,CSVVRTGFSTDTQYF
TRBV7-2,TRBJ2-1,CASSLAPSRAGRGNEQFF
TRBV2,TRBJ2-4,CASSPFAVQYF
TRBV5-1,TRBJ2-1,CASSINQGSSYNEQFF
TRBV9,TRBJ2-3,CASSVGDPGRTDTQYF
TRBV7-3,TRBJ2-5,CASSLNRGVEETQYF
TRBV7-3,TRBJ2-3,CASSLGREDTQYF
TRBV20-1,TRBJ1-1,CSARAGPTEAFF
TRBV15,TRBJ2-3,CATSRKAGASADTQYF
TRBV29-1,TRBJ1-2,CSVRTNYGYTF